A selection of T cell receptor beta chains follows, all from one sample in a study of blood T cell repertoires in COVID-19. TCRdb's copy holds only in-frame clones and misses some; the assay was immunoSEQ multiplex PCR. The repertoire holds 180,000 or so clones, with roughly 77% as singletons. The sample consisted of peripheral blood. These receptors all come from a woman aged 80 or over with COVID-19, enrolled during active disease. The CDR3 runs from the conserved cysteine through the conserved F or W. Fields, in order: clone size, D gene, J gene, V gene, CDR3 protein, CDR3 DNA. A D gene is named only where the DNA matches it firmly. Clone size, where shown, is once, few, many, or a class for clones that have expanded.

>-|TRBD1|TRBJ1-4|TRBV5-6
CASSRTGYGEKLFF
TGTGCCAGCAGCCGGACAGGGTACGGAGAAAAACTGTTTTTT
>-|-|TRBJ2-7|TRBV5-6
CASSLAGVSEQYF
TGTGCCAGCAGCTTGGCCGGGGTCTCCGAGCAGTACTTC
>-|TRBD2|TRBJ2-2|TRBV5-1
CASSLNRLAGVRTGELFF
TGCGCCAGCAGCTTGAATAGACTAGCGGGAGTCCGTACCGGGGAGCTGTTTTTT
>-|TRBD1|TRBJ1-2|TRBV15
CATSRDGTGGNYGYTF
TGTGCCACCAGCAGAGATGGGACAGGTGGCAACTATGGCTACACCTTC
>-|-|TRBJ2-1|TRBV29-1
CSVEEGRGGFF
TGCAGCGTTGAAGAGGGACGGGGAGGGTTCTTC
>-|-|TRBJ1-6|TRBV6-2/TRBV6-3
CASSYREGPSSPLHF
TGTGCCAGCAGTTACCGGGAGGGACCGAGTTCACCCCTCCACTTT
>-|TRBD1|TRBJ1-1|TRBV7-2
CASSLHGGTVPTEAFF
TGTGCCAGCAGCCTCCATGGGGGGACAGTCCCCACTGAAGCTTTCTTT
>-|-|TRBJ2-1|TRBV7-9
CASSDLMGGRVEQFF
TGTGCCAGCAGCGACCTTATGGGGGGGCGTGTTGAGCAGTTCTTC
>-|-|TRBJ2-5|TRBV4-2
CASSQGGTYQETQYF
TGTGCCAGCAGCCAAGGTGGTACATATCAAGAGACCCAGTACTTC
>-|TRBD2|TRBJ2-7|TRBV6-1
CASSELAGEEYEQYF
TGTGCCAGCAGTGAACTAGCGGGAGAGGAATACGAGCAGTACTTC
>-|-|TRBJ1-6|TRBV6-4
CASSDPQGYNSPLHF
TGTGCCAGCAGTGATCCCCAGGGGTATAATTCACCCCTCCACTTT
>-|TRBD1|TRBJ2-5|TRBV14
CASSQAGTGQETQYF
TGTGCCAGCAGCCAAGCCGGGACAGGACAAGAGACCCAGTACTTC
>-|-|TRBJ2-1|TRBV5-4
CASSVGGPYNEQFF
TGTGCCAGCAGCGTAGGAGGACCCTACAATGAGCAGTTCTTC
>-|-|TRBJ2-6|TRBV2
CASSEFQGISGANVLTF
TGTGCCAGCAGTGAGTTCCAGGGGATCTCTGGGGCCAACGTCCTGACTTTC
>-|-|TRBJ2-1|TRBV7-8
CASSLVVSPGLGNEQFF
TGTGCCAGCAGCTTAGTAGTCTCGCCAGGCCTGGGCAATGAGCAGTTCTTC
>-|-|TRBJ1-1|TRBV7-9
CASSFIQLTEAFF
TGTGCCAGCAGCTTTATACAGCTCACTGAAGCTTTCTTT
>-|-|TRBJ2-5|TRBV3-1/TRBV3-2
CASSQDATGWETQYF
TGTGCCAGCAGCCAGGACGCGACAGGATGGGAGACCCAGTACTTC
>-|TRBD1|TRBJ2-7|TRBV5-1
CASSLAGQGRREQYF
TGCGCCAGCAGCTTGGCCGGACAGGGGAGGAGGGAGCAGTACTTC
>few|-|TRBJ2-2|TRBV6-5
CASSYGGGGELFF
TGTGCCAGCAGTTATGGGGGAGGCGGGGAGCTGTTTTTT
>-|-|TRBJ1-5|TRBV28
CASSSHWGGYSNQPQHF
TGTGCCAGCAGTTCCCATTGGGGGGGGTATAGCAATCAGCCCCAGCATTTT
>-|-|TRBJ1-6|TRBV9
CASSVSPTGNSPLHF
TGTGCCAGCAGCGTAAGCCCAACAGGGAATTCACCCCTCCACTTT
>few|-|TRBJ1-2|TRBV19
CASSDRSNSIYGYTF
TGTGCCAGTAGTGACAGGTCCAACTCCATTTATGGCTACACCTTC
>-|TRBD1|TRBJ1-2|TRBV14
CASSRDRVVGGYTF
TGTGCCAGCAGCCGAGACAGGGTAGTCGGGGGCTACACCTTC
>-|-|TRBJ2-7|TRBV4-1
CASSQEIRGSYEQYF
TGCGCCAGCAGCCAAGAGATCAGGGGCTCCTACGAGCAGTACTTC
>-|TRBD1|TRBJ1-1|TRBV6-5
CASGGQVNTEAFF
TGTGCCAGCGGGGGACAGGTGAACACTGAAGCTTTCTTT
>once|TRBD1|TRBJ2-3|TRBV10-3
CAISGQGSTQYF
TGTGCCATCAGTGGACAGGGGAGTACGCAGTATTTT
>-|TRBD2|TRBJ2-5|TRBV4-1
CASSQGVLAGVETQYF
TGCGCCAGCAGCCAGGGGGTCCTAGCGGGGGTAGAGACCCAGTACTTC
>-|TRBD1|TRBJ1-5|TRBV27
CASSGTAYNQPQHF
TGTGCCAGCAGTGGGACAGCGTACAATCAGCCCCAGCATTTT
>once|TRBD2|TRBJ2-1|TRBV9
CASSALAGGDVEQFF
TGTGCCAGCAGCGCACTAGCGGGAGGCGATGTTGAGCAGTTCTTC
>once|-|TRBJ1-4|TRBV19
CASSGGALGEKLFF
TGTGCCAGTAGTGGAGGGGCTTTGGGTGAAAAACTGTTTTTT
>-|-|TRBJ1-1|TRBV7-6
CASSSRAGGLGTEAFF
TGTGCCAGCAGCTCCCGCGCGGGGGGGCTTGGGACTGAAGCTTTCTTT
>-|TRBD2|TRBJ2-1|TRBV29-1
CSVEVRLAGEQFF
TGCAGCGTTGAAGTAAGGCTAGCGGGTGAGCAGTTCTTC
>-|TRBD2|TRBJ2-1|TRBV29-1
CSAELADEPEQFF
TGCAGCGCCGAACTAGCGGATGAACCCGAGCAGTTCTTC
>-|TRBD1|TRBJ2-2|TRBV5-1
CASSSDRVRGNGELFF
TGCGCCAGCAGCTCGGACAGGGTCAGGGGCAACGGGGAGCTGTTTTTT
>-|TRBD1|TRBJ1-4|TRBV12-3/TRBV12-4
CASSGTDEKLFF
TGTGCCAGCAGTGGGACAGATGAAAAACTGTTTTTT
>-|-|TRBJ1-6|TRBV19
CATKPWEDHSPLHF
TGTGCCACTAAGCCGTGGGAGGACCATTCACCCCTCCACTTT
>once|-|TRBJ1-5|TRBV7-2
CASRIGAGKGQPQHF
TGTGCCAGCAGAATAGGTGCGGGGAAGGGTCAGCCCCAGCATTTT
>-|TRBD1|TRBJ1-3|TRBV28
CASSLTGGSGNTIYF
TGTGCCAGCAGTCTTACAGGGGGATCTGGAAACACCATATATTTT
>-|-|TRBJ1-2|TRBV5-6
CASSLGTGGGPGYTF
TGTGCCAGCAGCTTGGGTACCGGGGGAGGACCTGGCTACACCTTC
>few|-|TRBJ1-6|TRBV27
CASSVGRVNSPLHF
TGTGCCAGCAGTGTGGGGAGGGTAAATTCACCCCTCCACTTT
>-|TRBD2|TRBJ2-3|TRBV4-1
CASSQDQASGEADTQYF
TGCGCCAGCAGCCAAGATCAAGCCAGCGGGGAGGCAGATACGCAGTATTTT
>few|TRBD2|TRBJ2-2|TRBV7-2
CASRGLAGGGNTGELFF
TGTGCCAGCAGAGGACTAGCGGGAGGTGGGAACACCGGGGAGCTGTTTTTT
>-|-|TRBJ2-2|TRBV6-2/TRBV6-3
CASSRRPGQFTGELFF
TGTGCCAGCAGCCGACGCCCCGGACAGTTCACCGGGGAGCTGTTTTTT
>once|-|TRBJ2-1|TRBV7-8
CASSSRQKSYNEQFF
TGTGCCAGCAGCTCCAGACAGAAGAGCTACAATGAGCAGTTCTTC
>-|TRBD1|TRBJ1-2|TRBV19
CASSTQLGQGFGYTF
TGTGCCAGTAGTACTCAGTTGGGACAGGGATTCGGCTACACCTTC
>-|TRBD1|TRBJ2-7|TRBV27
CASRPRQGLSYEQYF
TGTGCCAGCAGACCCCGACAGGGCCTATCCTACGAGCAGTACTTC
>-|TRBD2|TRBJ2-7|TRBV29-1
CSVDGEGDEQYF
TGCAGCGTTGATGGGGAGGGAGACGAGCAGTACTTC
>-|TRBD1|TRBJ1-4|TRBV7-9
CASSSGTGVNEKLFF
TGTGCCAGCAGCTCCGGGACAGGAGTTAATGAAAAACTGTTTTTT
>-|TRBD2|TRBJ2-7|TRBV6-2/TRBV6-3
CASSTPAGRGIYEQYF
TGTGCCAGCAGTACCCCAGCAGGGAGGGGAATCTACGAGCAGTACTTC
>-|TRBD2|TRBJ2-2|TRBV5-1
CASSLGLAGVGELFF
TGCGCCAGCAGCTTGGGACTAGCGGGAGTCGGGGAGCTGTTTTTT
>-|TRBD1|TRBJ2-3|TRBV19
CASRDRAPSTDTQYF
TGTGCCAGTAGAGACAGGGCGCCTAGCACAGATACGCAGTATTTT
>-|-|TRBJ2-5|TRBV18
CASSPEQRVETQYF
TGTGCCAGCTCACCAGAGCAGCGGGTAGAGACCCAGTACTTC
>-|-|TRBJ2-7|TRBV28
CASSSRGRSYEQYF
TGTGCCAGCAGTTCGCGGGGCAGATCCTACGAGCAGTACTTC
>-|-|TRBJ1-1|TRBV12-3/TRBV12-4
CASSFSGGTEAFF
TGTGCCAGCAGTTTTTCGGGGGGTACTGAAGCTTTCTTT
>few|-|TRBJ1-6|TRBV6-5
CASRQRMNSPLHF
TGTGCCAGCCGGCAGCGGATGAATTCACCCCTCCACTTT
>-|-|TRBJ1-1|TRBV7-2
CASSLDPRVEAFF
TGTGCCAGCAGCTTAGACCCCAGGGTTGAAGCTTTCTTT
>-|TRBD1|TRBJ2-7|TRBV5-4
CASGRQGSSYEQYF
TGTGCCAGCGGGAGACAGGGGTCCTCCTACGAGCAGTACTTC
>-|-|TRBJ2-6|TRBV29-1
CSVLGSGANVLTF
TGCAGCGTTCTAGGCTCCGGGGCCAACGTCCTGACTTTC
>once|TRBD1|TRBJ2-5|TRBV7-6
CASSLIRGWGQTQETQYF
TGTGCCAGCAGCTTAATACGTGGATGGGGACAGACTCAAGAGACCCAGTACTTC
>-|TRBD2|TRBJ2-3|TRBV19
CASRGTSGSSGTDTQYF
TGTGCCAGTAGAGGGACTAGCGGGAGTTCTGGCACAGATACGCAGTATTTT